These 25 T cell receptor beta chains came from one sample sequenced in a study of monozygotic twins with cystic fibrosis. This table comes from immunoSEQ multiplex PCR, and its TCRdb copy is limited to in-frame clones, with some not included. The table records around 36,000 clones, 66% of them present only once. Specimen: blood. Receptors originate from a girl aged 5 to 17 with cystic fibrosis.

The chain recombines TRBV13 with TRBJ2-6, with a tentative D call TRBD1 (6 bases). The germline V gene encodes CDR1 PRHDT and CDR2 FYEKMQ (reference sequence). V was shortened by 2 bases and J by 0 bases, with 11 bases between the two germline ends. This CDR3 comprises 17 residues. CDR3 coding DNA: TGTGCCAGCAGCTTACCAGGGGCCGTCTCTGGGGCCAACGTCCTGACTTTC. It codes for CASSLPGAVSGANVLTF.

This sequence joins TRBV18 and TRBJ2-7; D perhaps matches TRBD2 (6 bases). Germline CDR1 KGHSH, CDR2 LQKENI. The ends were cut back, 5 bases at V and 3 bases at J, with 11 bases in the middle. The CDR3 has 13 amino acids. Here the CDR3 reads CASSSYGGYEQYF. Here the CDR3 DNA reads TGTGCCAGCTCATCGTACGGGGGCTACGAGCAGTACTTC.

The gene calls are TRBV4-3 and TRBJ1-1, with D unresolved. CDR1 is LGHNA and CDR2 is YSLEER in the germline V gene. Trimming stripped 4 bases from V and 0 bases from J, with 6 bases between. The CDR3 consists of 13 residues. CDR3 region: CASSLTVNTEAFF. The CDR3 nucleotides read TGCGCCAGCAGCCTTACGGTGAACACTGAAGCTTTCTTT.

The CDR3 bases are TGTGCCAGCAGCTTGGTAGTGGGGACGGGCTCTGGAAACACCATATATTTT. This codes for CASSLVVGTGSGNTIYF. The rearrangement uses TRBV5-8 and TRBJ1-3, with D possibly TRBD1 on 5 matching bases. V was trimmed by 0 bases and J by 0 bases, leaving 13 bases between them. Germline CDR1 and CDR2: SGHTS and YDEGEE. The CDR3 has 17 residues.

The chain recombines TRBV9 with TRBJ1-1; D uncertain. Germline CDR1 is SGDLS and CDR2 is YYNGEE. The CDR3 runs to 14 residues. Trimming removed 2 bases at V and 5 bases at J, with 13 bases between. The CDR3 DNA sequence: TGTGCCAGCAGCGTCAACCCCGGGAGGACTGAAGCTTTCTTT. Amino acids: CASSVNPGRTEAFF.

The chain uses TRBV27 and TRBJ2-1; 8 bases match TRBD2. The CDR3 contains 16 residues. The J segment lost 4 bases and the V segment lost 7 bases, leaving 12 bases of the junction unmatched. The germline CDR1 and CDR2 sequences are MNHEY and SMNVEV (reference sequence). CDR3 protein: CASTPRASGLYNEQFF. The DNA for the CDR3 is TGTGCCAGCACCCCAAGGGCTAGCGGGCTATACAATGAGCAGTTCTTC.

This clone was counted a few times. This chain links TRBV2 with TRBJ1-3; D gene ambiguous. This CDR3 has 17 residues. Trimming cost V 0 bases and J 4 bases, with 16 bases left between them. Germline-derived CDR1 and CDR2 are SNHLY and FYNNEI. In nucleotides, the CDR3 is TGTGCCAGCAGTGAAGCGCTAACTGTGGGCCCAGGAAACACCATATATTTT. Translation gives CASSEALTVGPGNTIYF.

The V gene is TRBV20-1, the J gene TRBJ1-4; D is unclear. Germline CDR1 is DFQATT and CDR2 is SNEGSKA (reference sequence). The length of the CDR3 is 11 residues. V was pared by 6 bases and J by 2 bases, with 4 bases between. In DNA form, the CDR3 reads TGCAGTGCACTGACTAATGAAAAACTGTTTTTT. Translating it yields CSALTNEKLFF.

This chain joins TRBV18 and TRBJ2-2, with unresolved D. Deletions cut 2 bases from V and 4 bases from J, with 5 bases between. There are 13 residues in the CDR3. CDR1 and CDR2 from the germline V gene are KGHSH and LQKENI. The CDR3 DNA reads TGTGCCAGCTCACCAGGGCTCACCGGGGAGCTGTTTTTT. This gives the protein CASSPGLTGELFF.

This clone came up a few times. This chain uses TRBV9 with TRBJ1-5; a weak D match, TRBD1 (5 bases). Germline assignment: CDR1 SGDLS and CDR2 YYNGEE. This CDR3 has 14 residues. V gave up 1 base and J gave up 6 bases, with 11 bases separating them. CDR3 in DNA: TGTGCCAGCAGCGTACGGGGGGAGGGTCAGCCCCAGCATTTT. Its translation is CASSVRGEGQPQHF.

The table lists this clone with a count of one. V gene TRBV29-1 combines with J gene TRBJ2-7, with D tentatively TRBD2 (5 bases). The length of the CDR3 is 15 residues. Germline V gives CDR1 SQVTM, CDR2 ANQGSEA. Deletions cut 8 bases from V and 4 bases from J, with 24 bases between. The CDR3 loop reads CSPGTVGPSGYEQYF. CDR3 coding DNA: TGCAGCCCTGGCACGGTCGGGCCCTCGGGGTACGAGCAGTACTTC.

Here the CDR3 reads CASSLYEEETQYF. DNA of the CDR3: TGCGCCAGCAGCTTGTACGAGGAAGAGACCCAGTACTTC. This sequence joins TRBV5-1 and TRBJ2-5; D gene ambiguous. The CDR3 length is 13 residues. Trimming shortened V by 1 base and J by 3 bases, and 7 bases separated the two germline ends. The germline V gene has CDR1 SGHRS and CDR2 YFSETQ.

This clone was seen a handful of times. The rearrangement links TRBV4-1 to TRBJ2-5; 7 nucleotides align to TRBD2. The germline V gene has CDR1 MGHRA and CDR2 YSYEKL. The CDR3 extends over 20 amino acids. Germline trimming cut 4 bases from V and 4 bases from J; bases unmatched to any gene: 24. The CDR3 is CASSLRHQIYGTNHRETQYF. CDR3 DNA sequence: TGCGCCAGCAGCCTAAGACACCAGATTTACGGGACTAACCATCGAGAGACCCAGTACTTC.

The chain links TRBV19 to TRBJ1-2, with D uncertain. Trimming shortened V by 7 bases and J by 4 bases, and 19 bases separated the two germline ends. The V gene's germline CDR1 is LNHDA and CDR2 SQIVND (reference sequence). The CDR3 contains 15 residues. In nucleotides, the CDR3 is TGTGCCAGTACCCCCGACGGGGAAAAGGTCTATGGCTACACCTTC. Its protein is CASTPDGEKVYGYTF.

The chain couples TRBV30 to TRBJ2-1; D unclear. CDR3 length: 11 amino acids. Germline values: CDR1 GTSNPN, CDR2 SVGIG (reference sequence). With 2 bases removed from V and 12 bases from J, the gap between germline ends came to 11 bases. Written as DNA, the CDR3 is TGTGCCTGGAGTCTGAGCGTTCGGCAGTTCTTC. Translated: CAWSLSVRQFF.

The chain couples TRBV6-1 to TRBJ2-6; possibly TRBD1 for D (5 bases). The CDR3 runs 14 residues. Per the germline V gene, CDR1 is MNHNS and CDR2 is SASEGT. V lost 4 bases and J lost 5, with 9 bases in between. CDR3 bases: TGTGCCAGCAGTGTAGGGGCGTGGGCCAACGTCCTGACTTTC. Translation: CASSVGAWANVLTF.

This rearrangement joins TRBV7-9 to TRBJ1-2; 9 bases are a match to TRBD1. The J segment lost 5 bases and the V segment lost 5 bases, leaving 12 bases of the junction unmatched. CDR1 and CDR2 (germline): SEHNR, FQNEAQ (reference sequence). The CDR3 is 16 amino acids. The CDR3 spells CASSDYAGTGWYGYTF. CDR3 in DNA: TGTGCCAGCAGCGACTACGCCGGGACAGGGTGGTATGGCTACACCTTC.

This chain links TRBV6-6 with TRBJ2-1; TRBD2 might be the D (6 bases). The CDR3 has 16 residues. Germline V gene sequence: CDR1 MNHNY, CDR2 SVGAGI (reference sequence). V was trimmed by 5 bases and J by 6 bases, leaving 20 bases between them. This CDR3 is CASSTARSGPSNEQFF. In DNA, the CDR3 is TGTGCCAGCAGTACCGCGAGAAGCGGGCCAAGCAATGAGCAGTTCTTC.

This clone was picked up a small number of times. This rearrangement joins TRBV7-8 to TRBJ2-7; D is perhaps TRBD2 (6 bases). The CDR3 runs 14 residues. V was cut by 5 bases and J by 4 bases, with 15 bases left in between. Germline assignment: CDR1 SGHVS and CDR2 FQNEAQ. CDR3 in DNA: TGTGCCAGCAGCAACCCCTCCAGCGGGTACGAGCAGTACTTC. Its translation: CASSNPSSGYEQYF. The full variable domain, completed using reference TRBV7-8 and TRBJ2-7, is GAGVSQSPRYKVAKRGQDVALRCDPISGHVSLFWYQQALGQGPEFLTYFQNEAQLDKSGLPSDRFFAERPEGSVSTLKIQRTQQEDSAVYLCASSNPSSGYEQYFGPGTRLTVT.

The J gene is TRBJ1-1, the V gene TRBV25-1; D gene unclear. Germline values: CDR1 MGHDK, CDR2 SYGVNS. The length of the CDR3 is 14 residues. Trimming cost V 8 bases and J 1 base, with 14 bases left between them. In nucleotides, the CDR3 is TGTGCCAGCGGGCCGTTGGAGGGGAACACTGAAGCTTTCTTT. It is translated as CASGPLEGNTEAFF.

The V and J genes are TRBV5-1 and TRBJ1-1; TRBD1 matches 8 bases. The CDR3 runs to 16 residues. The V gene end was trimmed by 0 bases and the J gene end by 1 base; junction bases not matched to a gene: 5. In germline, CDR1 is SGHRS, CDR2 YFSETQ. CDR3 coding DNA: TGCGCCAGCAGCTTGGGGCAGGGGGCACGGAACACTGAAGCTTTCTTT. Translation: CASSLGQGARNTEAFF. The complete variable domain, with remaining parts taken from reference TRBV5-1 and TRBJ1-1, reads KAGVTQTPRYLIKTRGQQVTLSCSPISGHRSVSWYQQTPGQGLQFLFEYFSETQRNKGNFPGRFSGRQFSNSRSEMNVSTLELGDSALYLCASSLGQGARNTEAFFGQGTRLTVV.

This clone was seen a single time. The chain carries TRBV19 and TRBJ1-1; weak D call: TRBD1 (5 bases). The germline CDR1 and CDR2 sequences are LNHDA and SQIVND (reference sequence). This CDR3 contains 14 residues. V was cut by 5 bases and J by 1 base, with 11 bases left in between. CDR3 protein: CASSPNRPNTEAFF. The CDR3 bases are TGTGCCAGTAGTCCAAACAGGCCGAACACTGAAGCTTTCTTT. The variable domain in full, with the rest retrieved from reference TRBV19 and TRBJ1-1, is DGGITQSPKYLFRKEGQNVTLSCEQNLNHDAMYWYRQDPGQGLRLIYYSQIVNDFQKGDIAEGYSVSREKKESFPLTVTSAQKNPTAFYLCASSPNRPNTEAFFGQGTRLTVV.

The V gene is TRBV11-3, the J gene TRBJ2-2; D remains ambiguous. V was shortened by 7 bases and J by 7 bases, with 7 bases between the two germline ends. The germline V gene has CDR1 SGHNT and CDR2 YENEEA. The CDR3 contains 11 residues. The CDR3 DNA reads TGTGCCAGCACCTCCGGCGGGGAGCTGTTTTTT. Translated, it gives CASTSGGELFF.

CDR3 nucleotide sequence: TGTGCCAGCACACTGTACACTGAAGCTTTCTTT. Translation gives CASTLYTEAFF. The V gene is TRBV6-1, the J gene TRBJ1-1; D remains unclear. Germline V gene data show CDR1 as MNHNS and CDR2 as SASEGT. This CDR3 comprises 11 residues. V lost 7 bases to trimming and J lost 3 bases, with 6 bases between them.

A single count supports this clone. This chain links TRBV5-8 with TRBJ2-7, with D hard to call. The ends were cut back, 2 bases at V and 2 bases at J, with 14 bases in the middle. This CDR3 spans 15 amino acids. Germline V lookup: CDR1 SGHTS, CDR2 YDEGEE. CDR3 nucleotide sequence: TGTGCCAGCAGCTTTATTGCTTGGGGTCCCTACGAGCAGTACTTC. Its protein product is CASSFIAWGPYEQYF.